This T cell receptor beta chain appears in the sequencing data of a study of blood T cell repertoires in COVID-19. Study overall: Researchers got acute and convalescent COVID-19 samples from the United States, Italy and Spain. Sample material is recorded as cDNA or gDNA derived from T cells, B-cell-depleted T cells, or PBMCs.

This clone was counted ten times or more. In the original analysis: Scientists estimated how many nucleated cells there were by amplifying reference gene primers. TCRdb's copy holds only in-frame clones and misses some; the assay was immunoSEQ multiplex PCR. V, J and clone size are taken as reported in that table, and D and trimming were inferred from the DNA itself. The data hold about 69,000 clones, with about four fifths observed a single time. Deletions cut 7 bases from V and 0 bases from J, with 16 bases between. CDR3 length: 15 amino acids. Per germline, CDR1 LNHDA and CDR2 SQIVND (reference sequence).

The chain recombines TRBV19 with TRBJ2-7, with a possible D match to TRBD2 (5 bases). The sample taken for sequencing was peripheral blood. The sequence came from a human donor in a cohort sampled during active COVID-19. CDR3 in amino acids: CASNPSGVSSYEQYF. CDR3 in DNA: TGTGCCAGTAATCCTTCCGGGGTTAGCTCCTACGAGCAGTACTTC.